The source of this T cell receptor beta chain is a study of radiation and T cells in renal cell carcinoma. General study findings and limits: Top tumor clonotypes rose in blood 2 weeks post-radiation, then contracted.

This clone was counted a few times. The target antigen is unknown. The assay was immunoSEQ multiplex PCR, and TCRdb's table has in-frame clones only and misses some. Of 50,000 to 65,000 clones in the sample, 70% to 80% were seen once. CDR1 MNHNS and CDR2 SASEGT come from the germline V gene. The CDR3 is 15 amino acids. J was trimmed by 9 bases and V by 11 bases; bases with no gene match: 17. The time point here: blood 4 weeks post-SBRT, at nephrectomy. Treatment meaning: 15 Gy SBRT to primary tumor, nephrectomy 4 weeks later. Nephrectomy followed 15 Gy stereotactic body radiation by 4 weeks. The tumor was a clear cell renal cell carcinoma.

The chain is built from TRBV6-1 and TRBJ1-5, with 9 nucleotides matching TRBD1. This clonotype was sampled from a man in his sixties with renal cell carcinoma. Sequenced here: blood, sampled from a patient whose treatment included radiotherapy and nephrectomy. The CDR3 reads CAGNSGTGFGGPQHF. In DNA form, the CDR3 reads TGTGCCGGAAACTCCGGGACAGGGTTCGGTGGGCCCCAGCATTTT.